The 28 T cell receptor beta chains listed next were all sequenced from one sample in a study of PD-L1 blockade in urothelial cancer. The table came from immunoSEQ multiplex PCR; TCRdb's copy has only in-frame clones and leaves some out. This table has approximately 79,000 clones, roughly 90% appearing once. This specimen was PBMCs, taken around atezolizumab (anti-PD-L1) treatment. These receptors originate from a woman between 65 and 79 years old with urothelial cancer.

This CDR3 is CSVLSQPIGDTEAFF. CDR3 nucleotide sequence: TGCAGCGTTTTGTCCCAACCCATCGGAGACACTGAAGCTTTCTTT. V usage is TRBV29-1 and J usage is TRBJ1-1; D call uncertain. Germline V gene sequence: CDR1 SQVTM, CDR2 ANQGSEA. Between the trimmed V and J ends, which lost 5 bases and 3 bases, there was a span of 19 bases. The length of the CDR3 is 15 residues.

The chain is built from TRBV5-1 and TRBJ1-5; 7 bases agree with TRBD1. Trimming at V came to 4 bases and at J to 3 bases, leaving 7 bases not matched to a gene. This CDR3 has 15 residues. Germline V gene sequence: CDR1 SGHRS, CDR2 YFSETQ. The CDR3 nucleotides read TGCGCCAGCAGCCAATCGACAGGGCACAATCAGCCCCAGCATTTT. Amino acid sequence: CASSQSTGHNQPQHF.

The CDR3 region is CASSYSGVFEKLFF. Written as DNA, the CDR3 is TGTGCCAGCAGTTACTCCGGGGTATTCGAAAAACTGTTTTTT. This chain links TRBV6-6 with TRBJ1-4, with D uncertain. V dropped 0 bases and J dropped 8 bases, with 10 bases sitting between them. There are 14 residues in the CDR3. Germline V gene lookup returns CDR1 MNHNY and CDR2 SVGAGI (reference sequence).

This chain uses TRBV7-2 with TRBJ1-1; possible D gene TRBD1, 5 bases. Trimming pared 3 bases from V and 0 bases from J, leaving 20 bases between. This CDR3 region has 18 residues. CDR1 SGHTA and CDR2 FQGNSA come from the germline V gene. The DNA of the CDR3 is TGTGCCAGCAGCTTGTCGTTTCTAACAGGTACATTGAACACTGAAGCTTTCTTT. This encodes CASSLSFLTGTLNTEAFF.

V gene TRBV6-5 combines with J gene TRBJ1-1; 8 bases align to TRBD1. Unmatched junction bases numbered 6, after V lost 2 bases and J lost 7 bases. The CDR3 consists of 14 residues. The V gene's germline CDR1 is MNHEY and CDR2 SVGAGI. The CDR3 is CASSYRQGAGEAFF. In DNA form, the CDR3 reads TGTGCCAGCAGTTACCGCCAGGGGGCTGGTGAAGCTTTCTTT.

The chain has TRBV2 and TRBJ2-7, with 7 bases lining up with TRBD2. The CDR3 consists of 13 residues. The V and J ends lost 6 bases and 2 bases, in that order; junction bases with no gene match: 4. Germline CDR1 reads SNHLY; CDR2 reads FYNNEI. CDR3 coding DNA: TGTGCCAGCAGGTTCGCGGGAGCCTACGAGCAGTACTTC. Encoded protein: CASRFAGAYEQYF.

CDR3 bases: TGTGCCAGCAGCGCCCTCGGGACTAGCGGGGGGTCCTACGAGCAGTACTTC. Translated: CASSALGTSGGSYEQYF. The chain carries TRBV7-8 and TRBJ2-7; 15 nucleotides agree with TRBD2. Germline values: CDR1 SGHVS, CDR2 FQNEAQ. The ends lost 5 bases at V and 1 base at J; junction bases unmatched: 6. This CDR3 is built from 17 residues.

This sequence joins TRBV4-1 and TRBJ2-3, with 7 nucleotides matching TRBD2. V lost 4 bases and J lost 2; bases outside the gene matches: 9. CDR3 length equals 16 residues. Germline values: CDR1 MGHRA, CDR2 YSYEKL. The DNA for the CDR3 is TGCGCCAGCAGCCCCTCCCTAGCGGCGGACACAGATACGCAGTATTTT. Translated: CASSPSLAADTDTQYF.

This sequence joins TRBV9 and TRBJ2-7; possibly TRBD2 for D (6 bases). The germline gives CDR1 SGDLS, CDR2 YYNGEE. Trimming took off 4 bases at V and 0 bases at J, with 14 bases between the two ends. The CDR3 is made up of 15 amino acids. CDR3 DNA sequence: TGTGCCAGCAGCCCGCGAGGAGGGCCCTCCTACGAGCAGTACTTC. This sequence encodes CASSPRGGPSYEQYF.

The V call is TRBV7-8, the J call TRBJ2-1; D unclear. The V and J ends lost 1 base and 1 base respectively, with 8 bases between them. The germline gives CDR1 SGHVS, CDR2 FQNEAQ. This CDR3 spans 15 amino acids. The CDR3 protein is CASSLVSRSYNEQFF. In DNA, the CDR3 is TGTGCCAGCAGCTTAGTGAGCCGTTCCTACAATGAGCAGTTCTTC.

This clone was recorded a few times. The V call is TRBV11-2, the J call TRBJ2-3, with 10 nucleotides matching TRBD2. Germline V CDR1 and CDR2: SGHAT, FQNNGV. After removal of 7 bases from V and 5 bases from J, the junction contained 12 bases not matched to a gene. The CDR3 has 16 residues. The DNA of the CDR3 is TGTGCCAGCACCCCCCTTAGCGGGGGGCCCCGAGATACGCAGTATTTT. Its translation is CASTPLSGGPRDTQYF. The full variable domain, with the rest looked up from reference TRBV11-2 and TRBJ2-3, is EAGVAQSPRYKIIEKRQSVAFWCNPISGHATLYWYQQILGQGPKLLIQFQNNGVVDDSQLPKDRFSAERLKGVDSTLKIQPAKLEDSAVYLCASTPLSGGPRDTQYFGPGTRLTVL.

The chain joins TRBV19 to TRBJ2-5; 8 bases map to TRBD1. Unmatched junction bases numbered 5, after V lost 1 base and J lost 1 base. The CDR3 is 16 amino acids. Germline V gene lookup returns CDR1 LNHDA and CDR2 SQIVND (reference sequence). CDR3 nucleotides: TGTGCCAGTAGTATAGGCGGCGGGACAGGCCAAGAGACCCAGTACTTC. It yields the protein CASSIGGGTGQETQYF.

The V call is TRBV19, the J call TRBJ2-7, with 10 bases lining up with TRBD1. Germline V gene lookup returns CDR1 LNHDA and CDR2 SQIVND (reference sequence). The length of the CDR3 is 15 residues. J gave up 3 bases and V 4 bases, and 6 bases lay outside the gene matches. The CDR3 spells CASSTTGGAYYEQYF. CDR3 sequence (DNA): TGTGCCAGTAGTACGACAGGGGGCGCCTACTACGAGCAGTACTTC.

CDR3 DNA sequence: TGCGCCAGCAGCTTGGCGGGACTAGCGAGCTCCTACAATGAGCAGTTCTTC. Protein: CASSLAGLASSYNEQFF. V is TRBV5-1 and J is TRBJ2-1; TRBD2 agrees at 10 bases. CDR1 and CDR2 (germline): SGHRS, YFSETQ. The CDR3 sequence is 17 residues long. V shed 0 bases and J 0 bases; nucleotides not matched to a gene: 3.

This clone has only a few counts. This chain uses TRBV5-4 with TRBJ2-1; weak D call: TRBD2 (7 bases). The ends were cut back, 4 bases at V and 8 bases at J, with 31 bases in the middle. CDR1 is SGHNT, CDR2 YYREEE, per germline (reference sequence). The CDR3 is made up of 19 amino acids. The CDR3 sequence is CASSTGTPVGLGGQYEQFF. The DNA for the CDR3 is TGTGCCAGCAGCACTGGGACTCCAGTGGGACTCGGGGGGCAATATGAGCAGTTCTTC. The full variable domain, its missing parts supplied by reference TRBV5-4 and TRBJ2-1, is ETGVTQSPTHLIKTRGQQVTLRCSSQSGHNTVSWYQQALGQGPQFIFQYYREEENGRGNFPPRFSGLQFPNYSSELNVNALELDDSALYLCASSTGTPVGLGGQYEQFFGPGTRLTVL.

The genes are TRBV25-1 and TRBJ2-1; 7 bases line up with TRBD1. The CDR3 covers 13 residues. Trimming at V came to 2 bases and at J to 10 bases, leaving 5 bases not matched to a gene. CDR1 is MGHDK, CDR2 SYGVNS, per germline. CDR3: CASSERSGQEQFF. The CDR3 nucleotides are TGTGCCAGCAGTGAAAGGTCGGGACAGGAGCAGTTCTTC.

The chain couples TRBV9 to TRBJ2-7, with 10 nucleotides matching TRBD1. Germline CDR1 is SGDLS and CDR2 is YYNGEE. The CDR3 extends over 14 amino acids. The trim removed 4 bases at V and 3 bases at J, leaving 4 bases unmatched. Here the CDR3 DNA reads TGTGCCAGCAGCCTGGGACAGGGGTTCTACGAGCAGTACTTC. Translating it yields CASSLGQGFYEQYF.

This chain uses TRBV11-2 with TRBJ2-2; tentative D call: TRBD1 (6 bases). The CDR3 consists of 15 residues. The V gene's germline CDR1 is SGHAT and CDR2 FQNNGV. Trimming took off 5 bases at V and 1 base at J, with 11 bases between the two ends. The CDR3 DNA reads as TGTGCCAGCAGCCCGGACAGAATGAACACCGGGGAGCTGTTTTTT. Translation: CASSPDRMNTGELFF.

The V gene is TRBV5-1, the J gene TRBJ2-7; D perhaps matches TRBD1 (5 bases). This CDR3 is built from 13 residues. The germline gives CDR1 SGHRS, CDR2 YFSETQ. Trimming took 1 base from V and 1 from J, leaving 6 bases between them. Here the CDR3 reads CASSLTGSYEQYF. Here the CDR3 DNA reads TGCGCCAGCAGCTTGACAGGATCCTACGAGCAGTACTTC.

In its sample, this clone is medium-sized. The rearrangement links TRBV7-3 to TRBJ2-1; tentative D call: TRBD2 (5 bases). CDR1 is SGHTA and CDR2 is FQGTGA in the germline V gene. The CDR3 has 16 residues. Trimming took 1 base from V and 1 from J, leaving 11 bases between them. DNA of the CDR3: TGTGCCAGCAGCTTAAATTCAGCGGTATCCTACAATGAGCAGTTCTTC. It yields the protein CASSLNSAVSYNEQFF.

The chain is built from TRBV29-1 and TRBJ2-1; D is possibly TRBD2 (5 bases). Trimming removed 8 bases from V and 4 bases from J, with 18 bases in between. CDR1 SQVTM and CDR2 ANQGSEA come from the germline V gene. This CDR3 is built from 14 residues. This CDR3 reads CSTREPLPYNEQFF. CDR3 sequence (DNA): TGCAGCACGAGGGAGCCTCTCCCATACAATGAGCAGTTCTTC.

This clone has a handful of counts. The genes are TRBV5-5 and TRBJ1-1; 7 positions agree with TRBD1. This CDR3 comprises 13 residues. The V gene end was trimmed by 4 bases and the J gene end by 3 bases; junction bases not matched to a gene: 3. Germline CDR1 SGHKS, CDR2 YYEKEE (reference sequence). Here the CDR3 DNA reads TGTGCCAGCAGCCTTCAGGGGGACACTGAAGCTTTCTTT. This codes for CASSLQGDTEAFF.

V and J are TRBV6-6 and TRBJ1-2, with D possibly matching TRBD1 (6 bases). V lost 6 bases and J lost 3, with 11 bases in between. The germline CDR1 and CDR2 sequences are MNHNY and SVGAGI (reference sequence). The CDR3 has 13 amino acids. CDR3 nucleotide sequence: TGTGCCAGCAGCCCTAGGACAGACTATGGCTACACCTTC. Its translation: CASSPRTDYGYTF.

This clone was seen once. The chain couples TRBV13 to TRBJ1-3, with 7 bases lining up with TRBD1. Germline V CDR1 and CDR2: PRHDT, FYEKMQ (reference sequence). Trimming at V came to 0 bases and at J to 3 bases, leaving 11 bases not matched to a gene. The CDR3 totals 18 residues. Written as DNA, the CDR3 is TGTGCCAGCAGCTTAGGCCGAGTTGACAGGGTGTTTGGAAACACCATATATTTT. Its protein product is CASSLGRVDRVFGNTIYF. The entire variable domain, with the rest obtained from reference TRBV13 and TRBJ1-3, is as follows: AAGVIQSPRHLIKEKRETATLKCYPIPRHDTVYWYQQGPGQDPQFLISFYEKMQSDKGSIPDRFSAQQFSDYHSELNMSSLELGDSALYFCASSLGRVDRVFGNTIYFGEGSWLTVV.

The rearrangement joins TRBV9 to TRBJ1-2; D is possibly TRBD1 (5 bases). In germline, CDR1 is SGDLS, CDR2 YYNGEE. The V gene lost 0 bases and the J gene lost 4 bases, with 13 bases spanning the gap. The CDR3 is 15 amino acids. In nucleotides, the CDR3 is TGTGCCAGCAGCGTAGAGCCCAGGGTGGCCTATGGCTACACCTTC. Protein sequence: CASSVEPRVAYGYTF.

This chain joins TRBV6-1 and TRBJ1-1, with TRBD1 matching 8 bases. V shed 7 bases, J shed 5 bases, and the junction held 9 bases outside the gene matches. The CDR3 is made up of 14 amino acids. The germline gives CDR1 MNHNS, CDR2 SASEGT. CDR3 nucleotide sequence: TGTGCCAGCACAAGAGGACAGGGCGGAACTGAAGCTTTCTTT. Translating gives CASTRGQGGTEAFF.

The sample holds one count of this clone. The V call is TRBV6-6, the J call TRBJ1-5; 7 bases are a match to TRBD1. This CDR3 comprises 15 residues. V was pared by 10 bases and J by 2 bases, with 11 bases of the junction left unmatched. The germline V gene encodes CDR1 MNHNY and CDR2 SVGAGI (reference sequence). The CDR3 nucleotides read TGTGCCACCTCGTACCCCGGACAGGGCAATCAGCCCCAGCATTTT. It codes for CATSYPGQGNQPQHF.

J is TRBJ2-7 and V is TRBV6-6; 9 bases agree with TRBD1. V dropped 6 bases and J dropped 7; count of bases not matched to a gene: 13. Germline-derived CDR1 and CDR2 are MNHNY and SVGAGI (reference sequence). There are 15 residues in the CDR3. The CDR3 DNA reads TGTGCCAGCAGGCACCCGGGACAGGGACAAAGGGAGCAGTACTTC. Translation: CASRHPGQGQREQYF.